A selection of T cell receptor beta chains follows, all from one sample in a study of cytomegalovirus exposure and HLA in healthy donors. Data came from immunoSEQ multiplex PCR; TCRdb stores just in-frame clones and leaves some out. The table shows about 120,000 clones, with about 79% occurring only once. Sequenced sample: PBMCs. These receptors were obtained from a human donor in good health. CDR3s include the opening cysteine and the closing phenylalanine or tryptophan. A D gene is named only where the DNA matches it firmly. The size of a clone is reported for some rows only, either as once, few or many, or as a class for expanded clones.

clone size: NA; V gene: TRBV30; J gene: TRBJ1-1; D gene: TRBD1; CDR3 DNA: TGTGCCTGGAAGGACAGGGGGCGGAACACTGAAGCTTTCTTT; CDR3 protein: CAWKDRGRNTEAFF
clone size: few; V gene: TRBV6-5; J gene: TRBJ2-1; D gene: NA; CDR3 DNA: TGTGCCAGCAGGGATACAGGCTACAATGAGCAGTTCTTC; CDR3 protein: CASRDTGYNEQFF
clone size: NA; V gene: TRBV11-2; J gene: TRBJ2-5; D gene: NA; CDR3 DNA: TGTGCCAGCAGCGAGGGTCCTTTGGGGGAGACCCAGTACTTC; CDR3 protein: CASSEGPLGETQYF
clone size: few; V gene: TRBV4-2; J gene: TRBJ1-6; D gene: TRBD1; CDR3 DNA: TGTGCCAGCAGCCAAGAGGGACAGGCGAATTCACCCCTCCACTTT; CDR3 protein: CASSQEGQANSPLHF
clone size: NA; V gene: TRBV4-1; J gene: TRBJ2-1; D gene: TRBD2; CDR3 DNA: TGCGCCAGCAGCCCCTCCTTGGGACTAGCGAGCTCCTACAATGAGCAGTTCTTC; CDR3 protein: CASSPSLGLASSYNEQFF
clone size: NA; V gene: TRBV28; J gene: TRBJ1-5; D gene: TRBD1; CDR3 DNA: TGTGCCAGCAGTTTGACAGGGGGGCTCAGCAATCAGCCCCAGCATTTT; CDR3 protein: CASSLTGGLSNQPQHF
clone size: few; V gene: TRBV6-1; J gene: TRBJ1-3; D gene: NA; CDR3 DNA: TGTGCCAGCAGTGCCAGGGGACAAATTGGAAACACCATATATTTT; CDR3 protein: CASSARGQIGNTIYF
clone size: NA; V gene: TRBV19; J gene: TRBJ1-5; D gene: NA; CDR3 DNA: TGTGCCAGTAGTATCCTGATCTCGGGTTCAAGCAATCAGCCCCAGCATTTT; CDR3 protein: CASSILISGSSNQPQHF
clone size: NA; V gene: TRBV10-3; J gene: TRBJ2-7; D gene: TRBD2; CDR3 DNA: TGTGCCATCAGTGATGGGACTAGCGGACCCTACGAGCAGTACTTC; CDR3 protein: CAISDGTSGPYEQYF
clone size: NA; V gene: TRBV7-2; J gene: TRBJ1-1; D gene: NA; CDR3 DNA: TGTGCCAGCACCGAAACCGGCGGACTTTCTGAAGCTTTCTTT; CDR3 protein: CASTETGGLSEAFF
clone size: NA; V gene: TRBV6-1; J gene: TRBJ2-1; D gene: NA; CDR3 DNA: TGTGCCAGCAGTTTAGCGGTCCTAAGAGAGCAGTTCTTC; CDR3 protein: CASSLAVLREQFF
clone size: NA; V gene: TRBV29-1; J gene: TRBJ1-2; D gene: TRBD1; CDR3 DNA: TGCAGCGTTGACTTGGACAGGGGATATGGCTACACCTTC; CDR3 protein: CSVDLDRGYGYTF
clone size: NA; V gene: TRBV5-6; J gene: TRBJ1-1; D gene: NA; CDR3 DNA: TGTGCCAGCACCCCACCGGGGATAGGAATGAACACTGAAGCTTTCTTT; CDR3 protein: CASTPPGIGMNTEAFF
clone size: NA; V gene: TRBV11-2; J gene: TRBJ1-3; D gene: NA; CDR3 DNA: TGTGCCAGCAGCCCTAGTACCGGAAACACCATATATTTT; CDR3 protein: CASSPSTGNTIYF
clone size: NA; V gene: TRBV11-3; J gene: TRBJ1-2; D gene: NA; CDR3 DNA: TGTGCCAGCATCGGGGGGGGGCACTATGGCTACACCTTC; CDR3 protein: CASIGGGHYGYTF
clone size: NA; V gene: TRBV5-5; J gene: TRBJ1-5; D gene: TRBD1; CDR3 DNA: TGTGCCAGCAGCCCGGGACAGGGGTCCAATCAGCCCCAGCATTTT; CDR3 protein: CASSPGQGSNQPQHF
clone size: NA; V gene: TRBV28; J gene: TRBJ2-7; D gene: TRBD1; CDR3 DNA: TGTGCCAGCAGCGGGACAGCGGAAGTCTACGAGCAGTACTTC; CDR3 protein: CASSGTAEVYEQYF
clone size: NA; V gene: TRBV11-2; J gene: TRBJ2-2; D gene: NA; CDR3 DNA: TGTGCCAGCAGCTTAGAACTCGGGGGGAACACCGGGGAGCTGTTTTTT; CDR3 protein: CASSLELGGNTGELFF
clone size: NA; V gene: TRBV29-1; J gene: TRBJ2-3; D gene: TRBD1; CDR3 DNA: TGCAGCGTCCCCACACTCGCAGGGGGCGGAGCAGATACGCAGTATTTT; CDR3 protein: CSVPTLAGGGADTQYF
clone size: NA; V gene: TRBV28; J gene: TRBJ1-1; D gene: NA; CDR3 DNA: TGTGCCAGCAGGTCGGGGTTGAACACTGAAGCTTTCTTT; CDR3 protein: CASRSGLNTEAFF
clone size: NA; V gene: TRBV4-1; J gene: TRBJ2-1; D gene: TRBD2; CDR3 DNA: TGCGCCAGCAGTCACCCTACTAGCGGGACCTACAATGAGCAGTTCTTC; CDR3 protein: CASSHPTSGTYNEQFF
clone size: once; V gene: TRBV4-3; J gene: TRBJ1-1; D gene: NA; CDR3 DNA: TGCGCCAGCAGCCTCGGGGGGTGGAACACTGAAGCTTTCTTT; CDR3 protein: CASSLGGWNTEAFF
clone size: few; V gene: TRBV6-1; J gene: TRBJ1-1; D gene: NA; CDR3 DNA: TGTGCCAGCAGTGAACGGAGGAACACTGAAGCTTTCTTT; CDR3 protein: CASSERRNTEAFF
clone size: NA; V gene: TRBV28; J gene: TRBJ2-7; D gene: NA; CDR3 DNA: TGTGCCAGCAGTCGGAACGCGCCTGGACTATACGAGCAGTACTTC; CDR3 protein: CASSRNAPGLYEQYF
clone size: NA; V gene: TRBV27; J gene: TRBJ1-6; D gene: TRBD1; CDR3 DNA: TGTGCCAGCAGGGGACAGGGGTTGCATTCACCCCTCCACTTT; CDR3 protein: CASRGQGLHSPLHF
clone size: NA; V gene: TRBV21-1; J gene: TRBJ1-6; D gene: NA; CDR3 DNA: TGTGCCAGCAGCAAAGAGGGACACACGAATTCACCCCTCCACTTT; CDR3 protein: CASSKEGHTNSPLHF
clone size: few; V gene: TRBV7-2; J gene: TRBJ1-2; D gene: NA; CDR3 DNA: TGTGCCAGCAGCTTAGTTGGACCCGACTATGGCTTCACCTTC; CDR3 protein: CASSLVGPDYGFTF
clone size: NA; V gene: TRBV5-4; J gene: TRBJ1-2; D gene: NA; CDR3 DNA: TGTGCCAGCAGCTTGGTTGAGGCGGCATATGGCTACACCTTC; CDR3 protein: CASSLVEAAYGYTF
clone size: NA; V gene: TRBV27; J gene: TRBJ2-2; D gene: TRBD2; CDR3 DNA: TGTGCCAGCAGTGGGCCCGCGGGGGGCCGTATCACCGGGGAGCTGTTTTTT; CDR3 protein: CASSGPAGGRITGELFF
clone size: many; V gene: TRBV4-3; J gene: TRBJ1-4; D gene: TRBD1; CDR3 DNA: TGCGCCAGCAGCCATCAACCCGACAGGGGGAGGGAAAAACTGTTTTTT; CDR3 protein: CASSHQPDRGREKLFF
clone size: NA; V gene: TRBV2; J gene: TRBJ2-7; D gene: NA; CDR3 DNA: TGTGCCAGCAGTCAAGCGGCGGGGGAGCAGTACTTC; CDR3 protein: CASSQAAGEQYF
clone size: few; V gene: TRBV4-3; J gene: TRBJ1-2; D gene: NA; CDR3 DNA: TGCGCCAGCAGCCAAGGAGGTCCATCGGGGGGCTATGGCTACACCTTC; CDR3 protein: CASSQGGPSGGYGYTF
clone size: once; V gene: TRBV4-3; J gene: TRBJ2-3; D gene: NA; CDR3 DNA: TGCGCCAGCAGCCAAGATTCTGACTCTAGCACAGATACGCAGTATTTT; CDR3 protein: CASSQDSDSSTDTQYF
clone size: once; V gene: TRBV14; J gene: TRBJ1-2; D gene: NA; CDR3 DNA: TGTGCCAGCAGCCAAGCAAGCGGGGGGCTAAGTGGCTACACCTTC; CDR3 protein: CASSQASGGLSGYTF
clone size: NA; V gene: TRBV28; J gene: TRBJ1-2; D gene: TRBD1; CDR3 DNA: TGTGCCAGCAGTCCAAGGACAGGGAACTATGGCTACACCTTC; CDR3 protein: CASSPRTGNYGYTF
clone size: NA; V gene: TRBV5-1; J gene: TRBJ2-3; D gene: NA; CDR3 DNA: TGCGCCAGCAGCGGGGCCGCCACTAAAACAGATACGCAGTATTTT; CDR3 protein: CASSGAATKTDTQYF
clone size: NA; V gene: TRBV6-5; J gene: TRBJ2-7; D gene: NA; CDR3 DNA: TGTGCCAGCAGTTACTCGATCGGTGCCTACGAGCAGTACTTC; CDR3 protein: CASSYSIGAYEQYF
clone size: NA; V gene: TRBV29-1; J gene: TRBJ2-5; D gene: TRBD2; CDR3 DNA: TGCAGCGTCGAACTGACTAGCGAAACCCAGTACTTC; CDR3 protein: CSVELTSETQYF
clone size: NA; V gene: TRBV20-1; J gene: TRBJ2-7; D gene: NA; CDR3 DNA: TGCAGTGCAACGTTACTCCGCGAGCAGTACTTC; CDR3 protein: CSATLLREQYF
clone size: NA; V gene: TRBV19; J gene: TRBJ1-1; D gene: NA; CDR3 DNA: TGTGCCAGTAGTATAGGGTACAGCCTGAACACTGAAGCTTTCTTT; CDR3 protein: CASSIGYSLNTEAFF
clone size: NA; V gene: TRBV7-6; J gene: TRBJ2-3; D gene: TRBD2; CDR3 DNA: TGTGCCAGCAGCTCCTTATTAGCGGGGAACACAGATACGCAGTATTTT; CDR3 protein: CASSSLLAGNTDTQYF
clone size: once; V gene: TRBV6-1; J gene: TRBJ1-5; D gene: NA; CDR3 DNA: TGTGCCAGCAGTAGACTGGCGAGCAATCAGCCCCAGCATTTT; CDR3 protein: CASSRLASNQPQHF
clone size: NA; V gene: TRBV27; J gene: TRBJ1-1; D gene: NA; CDR3 DNA: TGTGCCAGCAGTTTATCGATACTCAACAGGGCCTCTGAAGCTTTCTTT; CDR3 protein: CASSLSILNRASEAFF
clone size: few; V gene: TRBV10-3; J gene: TRBJ1-1; D gene: NA; CDR3 DNA: TGTGCCATCAGTGGAGAGAGCATGAACACTGAAGCTTTCTTT; CDR3 protein: CAISGESMNTEAFF
clone size: NA; V gene: TRBV18; J gene: TRBJ2-7; D gene: NA; CDR3 DNA: TGTGCCAGCTCACCGGTCGGGGAGTACGAGCAGTACTTC; CDR3 protein: CASSPVGEYEQYF